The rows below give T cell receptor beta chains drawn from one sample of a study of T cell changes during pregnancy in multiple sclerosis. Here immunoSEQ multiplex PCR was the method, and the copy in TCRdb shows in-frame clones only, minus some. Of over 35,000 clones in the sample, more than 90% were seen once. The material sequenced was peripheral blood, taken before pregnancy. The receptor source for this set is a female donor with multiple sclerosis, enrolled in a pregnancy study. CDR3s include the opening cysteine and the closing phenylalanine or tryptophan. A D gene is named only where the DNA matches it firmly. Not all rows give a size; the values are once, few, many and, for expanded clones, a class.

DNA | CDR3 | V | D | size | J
TGCAGTGCTAGCGGGACTAATGAGCAGTTCTTC | CSASGTNEQFF | TRBV20-1 | - | - | TRBJ2-1
TGTGCCAGCAGGGTTTCCCAGGGCGCAGATACGCAGTATTTT | CASRVSQGADTQYF | TRBV6-5 | - | - | TRBJ2-3
TGTGCCAGCAGTGATCATGACAGGGTCGGCGAGCAGTACTTC | CASSDHDRVGEQYF | TRBV25-1 | TRBD1 | - | TRBJ2-7
TGTGCCAGCAGTCAGACGGGACAGGGGGCAGATGGCTACACCTTC | CASSQTGQGADGYTF | TRBV27 | TRBD1 | - | TRBJ1-2
TGTGCCAGCACCAGGACACCTCAAGAGACCCAGTACTTC | CASTRTPQETQYF | TRBV28 | - | - | TRBJ2-5
TGTGCCTGTATAGGGGATAACTATGGCTACACCTTC | CACIGDNYGYTF | TRBV30 | - | - | TRBJ1-2
TGTGCCAGCAGCTTAGATAGGAGGTGGGAGCAGTTCTTC | CASSLDRRWEQFF | TRBV11-2 | - | once | TRBJ2-1
TGTGCCAGCAGCTTGGATAACTCTCAGGGGAATGAAAAACTGTTTTTT | CASSLDNSQGNEKLFF | TRBV5-4 | - | - | TRBJ1-4
TGTGCCAGCAGCCAAGCAACCGGGACTGGGAGCTCCTACGAGCAGTACTTC | CASSQATGTGSSYEQYF | TRBV4-2 | - | - | TRBJ2-7
TGTGCCATCAGCAACTTGTTTGGGGAGCCGAACACCGGGGAGCTGTTTTTT | CAISNLFGEPNTGELFF | TRBV10-3 | - | - | TRBJ2-2
TGTGCCAGCAGCCTGACAGGGTCCTACGAGCAGTACTTC | CASSLTGSYEQYF | TRBV5-6 | TRBD1 | - | TRBJ2-7
TGTGCCAGCAGCCACTGGGAGACCCAGTACTTC | CASSHWETQYF | TRBV6-5 | - | - | TRBJ2-5
TGTGCCTGGAGCAACCCAGGGCCGGAGACCCAGTACTTC | CAWSNPGPETQYF | TRBV30 | - | once | TRBJ2-5
TGTGCCAGCTCCCTCGGACAGGGGAACGCCAATGAGCAGTTCTTC | CASSLGQGNANEQFF | TRBV18 | TRBD1 | once | TRBJ2-1
TGCGCCAGCAGCCCAACTACGGGACAGGGGTTAAAAGAGACCCAGTACTTC | CASSPTTGQGLKETQYF | TRBV4-1 | TRBD1 | - | TRBJ2-5
TGTGCCAGCAGCTTTACTAGCGGGGGCTACGAGCAGTACTTC | CASSFTSGGYEQYF | TRBV7-2 | TRBD2 | - | TRBJ2-7
TGCGCCAGCAGCTCCGGGACTAGCGACTACAATGAGCAGTTCTTC | CASSSGTSDYNEQFF | TRBV5-1 | TRBD2 | - | TRBJ2-1
TGTGCCAGCAGCTTACTTCCGGGAGGGACCAAAAACATTCAGTACTTC | CASSLLPGGTKNIQYF | TRBV7-3 | TRBD2 | - | TRBJ2-4
TGTGCCAGCAGCCCGGGGACTGCCCCCTACGAGCAGTACTTC | CASSPGTAPYEQYF | TRBV9 | - | - | TRBJ2-7
TGTGCCAGTACCGTAAGGCAGGGGCTGGGTCAGCCCCAGCATTTT | CASTVRQGLGQPQHF | TRBV19 | - | once | TRBJ1-5
TGCGCCAGCAGCCAAGATGGGGGGGGGAGGCCTAATGAAAAACTGTTTTTT | CASSQDGGGRPNEKLFF | TRBV4-1 | - | once | TRBJ1-4
TGTGCCAGCCGAATCGACAGGGAGAACACAGATACGCAGTATTTT | CASRIDRENTDTQYF | TRBV18 | TRBD1 | - | TRBJ2-3
TGTGCCAGCAGCGGGGACAGGGTAGAGAATGAGCAGTTCTTC | CASSGDRVENEQFF | TRBV27 | TRBD1 | - | TRBJ2-1
TGTGCCAGCAGCTTCCGACCGCGCGGGGTGGATGGCGAGCAGTACTTC | CASSFRPRGVDGEQYF | TRBV11-2 | - | - | TRBJ2-7
TGTGCCAGCATCGGGCTAGCGGGAGGAAGCGGGGAGCTGTTTTTT | CASIGLAGGSGELFF | TRBV2 | TRBD2 | - | TRBJ2-2
TGCGCCAGCAGCCACACGGGGGGCCAGGGGAAAGATACGCAGTATTTT | CASSHTGGQGKDTQYF | TRBV4-3 | - | once | TRBJ2-3
TGTGCCAGCACTCCTAGCGGAAACTACGAGCAGTACTTC | CASTPSGNYEQYF | TRBV2 | TRBD2 | - | TRBJ2-7
TGTGCCAGCACCAGACAGGGAAATTCACCCCTCCACTTT | CASTRQGNSPLHF | TRBV6-5 | TRBD1 | - | TRBJ1-6
TGCAGCGTGCGGAACACTGAAGCTTTCTTT | CSVRNTEAFF | TRBV29-1 | - | few | TRBJ1-1